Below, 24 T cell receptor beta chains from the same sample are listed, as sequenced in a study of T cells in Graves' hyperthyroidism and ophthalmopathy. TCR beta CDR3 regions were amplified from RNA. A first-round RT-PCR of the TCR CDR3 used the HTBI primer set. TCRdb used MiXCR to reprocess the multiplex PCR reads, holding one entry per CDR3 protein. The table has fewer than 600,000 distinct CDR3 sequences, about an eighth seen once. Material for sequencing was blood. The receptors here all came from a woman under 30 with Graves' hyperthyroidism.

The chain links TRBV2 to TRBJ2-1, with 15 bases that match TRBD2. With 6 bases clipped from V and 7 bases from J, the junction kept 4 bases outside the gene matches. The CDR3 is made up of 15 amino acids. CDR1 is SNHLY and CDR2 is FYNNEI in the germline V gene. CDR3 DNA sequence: TGTGCCAGCAGACACGGGACTAGCGGGAGGAATGAGCAGTTCTTC. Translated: CASRHGTSGRNEQFF.

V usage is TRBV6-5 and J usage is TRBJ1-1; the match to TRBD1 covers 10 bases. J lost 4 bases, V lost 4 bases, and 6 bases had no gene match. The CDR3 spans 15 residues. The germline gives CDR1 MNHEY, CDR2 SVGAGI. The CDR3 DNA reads TGTGCCAGCAGTTTGGACAGGGGGGAGGGCACTGAAGCTTTCTTT. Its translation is CASSLDRGEGTEAFF.

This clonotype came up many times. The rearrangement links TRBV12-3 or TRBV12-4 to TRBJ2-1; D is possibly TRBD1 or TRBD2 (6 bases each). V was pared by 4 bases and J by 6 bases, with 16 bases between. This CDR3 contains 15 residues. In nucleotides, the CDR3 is TGTGCCAGCAGTTCCTTAAGAGGGGGGCTCAATGAGCAGTTCTTC. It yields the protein CASSSLRGGLNEQFF.

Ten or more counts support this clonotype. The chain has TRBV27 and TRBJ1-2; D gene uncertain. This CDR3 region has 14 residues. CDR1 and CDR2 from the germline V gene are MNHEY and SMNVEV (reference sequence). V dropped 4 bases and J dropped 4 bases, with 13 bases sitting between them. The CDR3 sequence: CASSWSREVYGYTF. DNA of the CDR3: TGTGCCAGCAGTTGGTCCCGGGAAGTCTATGGCTACACCTTC.

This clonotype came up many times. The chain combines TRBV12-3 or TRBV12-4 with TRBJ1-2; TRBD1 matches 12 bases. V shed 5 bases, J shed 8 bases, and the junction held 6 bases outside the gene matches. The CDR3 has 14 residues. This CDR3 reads CASSRDRGQGGYTF. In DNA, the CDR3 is TGTGCCAGCAGTCGGGACAGGGGGCAGGGGGGCTACACCTTC.

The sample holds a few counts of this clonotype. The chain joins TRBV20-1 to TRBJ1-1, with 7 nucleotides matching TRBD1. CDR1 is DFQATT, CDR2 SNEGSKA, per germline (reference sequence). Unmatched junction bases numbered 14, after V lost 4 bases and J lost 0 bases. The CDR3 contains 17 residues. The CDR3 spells CSANPVRQGMLNTEAFF. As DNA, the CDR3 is TGCAGTGCTAACCCGGTGCGACAGGGTATGTTGAACACTGAAGCTTTCTTT.

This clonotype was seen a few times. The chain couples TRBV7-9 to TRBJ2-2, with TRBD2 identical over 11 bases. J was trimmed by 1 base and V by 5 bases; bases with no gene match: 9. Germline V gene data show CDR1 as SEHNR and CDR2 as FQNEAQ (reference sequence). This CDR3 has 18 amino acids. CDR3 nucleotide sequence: TGTGCCAGCAGCCCTACGGGACTAGCGGTTATGAACACCGGGGAGCTGTTTTTT. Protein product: CASSPTGLAVMNTGELFF.

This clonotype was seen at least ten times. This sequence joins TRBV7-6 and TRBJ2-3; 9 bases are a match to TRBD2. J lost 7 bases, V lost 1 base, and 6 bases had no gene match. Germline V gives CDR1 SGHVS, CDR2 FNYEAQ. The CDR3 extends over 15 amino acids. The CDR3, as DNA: TGTGCCAGCAGCTTAGAAGGAACTAGCGGGTATACGCAGTATTTT. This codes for CASSLEGTSGYTQYF.

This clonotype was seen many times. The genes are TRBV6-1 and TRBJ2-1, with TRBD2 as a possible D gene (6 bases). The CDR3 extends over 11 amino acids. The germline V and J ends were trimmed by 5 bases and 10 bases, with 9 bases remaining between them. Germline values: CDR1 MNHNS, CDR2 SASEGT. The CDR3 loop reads CASSYLAEQFF. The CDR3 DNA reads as TGTGCCAGCAGTTATCTAGCGGAGCAGTTCTTC.

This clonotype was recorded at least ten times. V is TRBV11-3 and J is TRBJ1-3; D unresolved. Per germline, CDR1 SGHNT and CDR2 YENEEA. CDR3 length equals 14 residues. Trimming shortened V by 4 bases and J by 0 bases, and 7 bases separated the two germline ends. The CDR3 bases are TGTGCCAGCAGCTGGGGATTCTCTGGAAACACCATATATTTT. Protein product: CASSWGFSGNTIYF. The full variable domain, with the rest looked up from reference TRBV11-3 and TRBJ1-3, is EAGVVQSPRYKIIEKKQPVAFWCNPISGHNTLYWYLQNLGQGPELLIRYENEEAVDDSQLPKDRFSAERLKGVDSTLKIQPAELGDSAVYLCASSWGFSGNTIYFGEGSWLTVV.

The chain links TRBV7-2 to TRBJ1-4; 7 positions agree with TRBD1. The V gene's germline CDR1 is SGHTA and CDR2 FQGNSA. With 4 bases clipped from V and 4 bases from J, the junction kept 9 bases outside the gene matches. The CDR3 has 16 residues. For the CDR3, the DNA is TGTGCCAGCAGCTCCTCACGGGGGGACAGTAATGAAAAACTGTTTTTT. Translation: CASSSSRGDSNEKLFF.

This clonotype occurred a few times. CDR3 loop: CASSLNRDRGEQYF. The CDR3 DNA reads TGTGCCAGCAGCTTAAACCGGGACAGGGGCGAGCAGTACTTC. The J gene is TRBJ2-7, the V gene TRBV11-2, with 10 positions matching TRBD1. Losses at the gene ends were 2 bases for V and 6 bases for J; bases not matched to a gene: 4. The germline V gene has CDR1 SGHAT and CDR2 FQNNGV. This CDR3 has 14 amino acids.

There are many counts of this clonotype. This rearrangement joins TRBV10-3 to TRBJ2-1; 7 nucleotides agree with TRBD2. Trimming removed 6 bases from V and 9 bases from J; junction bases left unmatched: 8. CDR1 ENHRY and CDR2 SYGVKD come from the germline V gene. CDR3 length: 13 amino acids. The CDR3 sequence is CAIRGAGYGEQFF. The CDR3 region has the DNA TGTGCCATCAGGGGAGCGGGATATGGTGAGCAGTTCTTC.

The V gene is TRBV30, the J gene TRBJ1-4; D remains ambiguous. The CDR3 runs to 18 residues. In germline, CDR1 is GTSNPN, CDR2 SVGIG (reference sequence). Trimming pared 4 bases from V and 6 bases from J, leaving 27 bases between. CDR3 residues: CAWTANPVETNYYEKLFF. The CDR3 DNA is TGTGCCTGGACAGCGAACCCGGTCGAGACGAATTACTATGAAAAACTGTTTTTT.

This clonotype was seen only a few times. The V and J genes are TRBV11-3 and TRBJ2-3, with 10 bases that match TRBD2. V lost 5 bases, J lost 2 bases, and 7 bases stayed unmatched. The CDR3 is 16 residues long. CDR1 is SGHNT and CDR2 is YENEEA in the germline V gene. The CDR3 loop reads CASSHGLAAYTDTQYF. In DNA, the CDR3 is TGTGCCAGCAGCCATGGACTAGCGGCATACACAGATACGCAGTATTTT.

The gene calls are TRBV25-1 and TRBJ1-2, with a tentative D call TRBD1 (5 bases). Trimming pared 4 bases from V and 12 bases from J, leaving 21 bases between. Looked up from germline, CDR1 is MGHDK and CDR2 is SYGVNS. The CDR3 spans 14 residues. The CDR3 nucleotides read TGTGCCAGCAGTGTGGCCGGGACCGCACTCCCCCACACCTTC. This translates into CASSVAGTALPHTF.

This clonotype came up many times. The CDR3: CASSYHNEQFF. The DNA for the CDR3 is TGTGCCAGCAGCTACCACAATGAGCAGTTCTTC. This rearrangement joins TRBV11-2 to TRBJ2-1; D is ambiguous. Germline CDR1 SGHAT, CDR2 FQNNGV. V gave up 4 bases and J gave up 5 bases, with 3 bases separating them. This CDR3 comprises 11 residues. Variable domain in full (rest from reference TRBV11-2 and TRBJ2-1): EAGVAQSPRYKIIEKRQSVAFWCNPISGHATLYWYQQILGQGPKLLIQFQNNGVVDDSQLPKDRFSAERLKGVDSTLKIQPAKLEDSAVYLCASSYHNEQFFGPGTRLTVL.

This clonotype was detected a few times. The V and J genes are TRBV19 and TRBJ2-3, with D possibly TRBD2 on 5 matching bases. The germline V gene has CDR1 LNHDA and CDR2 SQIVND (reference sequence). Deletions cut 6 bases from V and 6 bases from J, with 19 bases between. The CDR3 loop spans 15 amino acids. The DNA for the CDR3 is TGTGCCAGTAGAGCGGCGGGTATACTTGCCGATACGCAGTATTTT. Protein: CASRAAGILADTQYF.

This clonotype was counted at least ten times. CDR3: CATSELNRDPPPEQYV. The CDR3 region has the DNA TGTGCCACCAGTGAGCTGAACCGGGACCCTCCACCCGAGCAGTACGTC. The rearrangement links TRBV24-1 to TRBJ2-7; D could derive from TRBD1 or TRBD2 (5 bases each). The CDR3 length is 16 residues. Deletions cut 4 bases from V and 6 bases from J, with 21 bases between. Germline lookup yields CDR1 KGHDR and CDR2 SFDVKD.

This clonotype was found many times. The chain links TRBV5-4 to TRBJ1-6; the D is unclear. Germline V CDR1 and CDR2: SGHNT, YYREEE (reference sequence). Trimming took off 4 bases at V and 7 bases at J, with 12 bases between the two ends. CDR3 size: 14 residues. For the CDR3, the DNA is TGTGCCAGCAGCCTATGGACTCAAAATTCACCCCTCCACTTT. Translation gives CASSLWTQNSPLHF.

CDR3 coding DNA: TGTGCCTGGAACGCGGGAGGTGCCTACAATGAGCAGTTCTTC. Translating it yields CAWNAGGAYNEQFF. The V call is TRBV30, the J call TRBJ2-1, with 8 bases matching TRBD2. The germline CDR1 and CDR2 sequences are GTSNPN and SVGIG (reference sequence). This CDR3 has 14 residues. J was trimmed by 2 bases and V by 4 bases; bases with no gene match: 4.

The CDR3 region is CASSSGRPGELFF. The DNA of the CDR3 is TGTGCCAGCAGCTCGGGCCGCCCCGGGGAGCTGTTTTTT. The chain uses TRBV5-6 and TRBJ2-2; D is uncertain. V lost 3 bases and J lost 6, with 9 bases in between. Per the germline V gene, CDR1 is SGHDT and CDR2 is YYEEEE. The CDR3 contains 13 residues.

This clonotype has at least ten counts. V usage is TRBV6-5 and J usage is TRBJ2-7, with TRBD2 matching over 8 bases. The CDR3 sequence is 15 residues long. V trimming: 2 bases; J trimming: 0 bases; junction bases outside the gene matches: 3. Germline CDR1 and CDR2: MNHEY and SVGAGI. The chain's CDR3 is CASSYKRESSYEQYF. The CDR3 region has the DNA TGTGCCAGCAGTTACAAGCGGGAGTCCTCCTACGAGCAGTACTTC.

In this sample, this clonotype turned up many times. CDR3 coding DNA: TGCAGTGCTAGTCACGGGCAGAAGGTTGAAGCTTTCTTT. Protein sequence: CSASHGQKVEAFF. The chain carries TRBV20-1 and TRBJ1-1; D is unclear. This CDR3 spans 13 amino acids. The germline V and J ends were trimmed by 3 bases and 7 bases, with 15 bases remaining between them. Germline CDR1 DFQATT, CDR2 SNEGSKA (reference sequence).